This entry lists 14 T cell receptor beta chains sequenced from one sample in a study of T cell clones after liver transplantation. TCRdb's copy holds only in-frame clones and misses some; the assay was immunoSEQ multiplex PCR. The sample contains some 59,000 clones, roughly three quarters of which appear only once. The specimen comprised CD4+ T cells from blood, sampled at the 22-month timepoint. The receptor set was obtained from a human patient who received a liver transplant. Some T cells may arise from the graft donor.

This chain joins TRBV7-3 and TRBJ1-2; possible D gene TRBD1, 6 bases. V was trimmed by 5 bases and J by 1 base, leaving 8 bases between them. CDR3 length: 13 residues. Germline V gene data show CDR1 as SGHTA and CDR2 as FQGTGA. The CDR3 nucleotides are TGTGCCAGCAGCCTGGACAGTAACTATGGCTACACCTTC. Translated, it gives CASSLDSNYGYTF.

The V gene is TRBV29-1, the J gene TRBJ1-1; D gene unclear. V lost 7 bases, J lost 7 bases, and 13 bases lay in between. This CDR3 is built from 11 residues. Per germline, CDR1 SQVTM and CDR2 ANQGSEA. The CDR3 sequence is CSAVPRGEAFF. The CDR3 DNA is TGCAGCGCCGTCCCCCGCGGTGAAGCTTTCTTT.

The J gene is TRBJ2-3, the V gene TRBV5-6; D unresolved. Germline CDR1 SGHDT, CDR2 YYEEEE. V lost 1 base, J lost 2 bases, and 5 bases lay in between. The CDR3 runs to 13 residues. Here the CDR3 reads CASSLPATDTQYF. The CDR3 nucleotides are TGTGCCAGCAGCTTGCCAGCCACAGATACGCAGTATTTT.

The chain is built from TRBV28 and TRBJ2-3; D may match TRBD1 or TRBD2 (5 bases each). Germline lookup yields CDR1 MDHEN and CDR2 SYDVKM. V was trimmed by 6 bases and J by 1 base, leaving 11 bases between them. The CDR3 consists of 14 residues. CDR3 protein: CASRGTHGTDTQYF. For the CDR3, the DNA is TGTGCCAGCAGGGGGACCCACGGCACAGATACGCAGTATTTT.

The V and J genes are TRBV28 and TRBJ2-7; D is unresolved. The CDR3 has 13 amino acids. V was clipped by 7 bases and J by 3 bases, with 13 bases between them. In germline, CDR1 is MDHEN, CDR2 SYDVKM. In nucleotides, the CDR3 is TGTGCCAGCAATGTATTCCCGAACTACGAGCAGTACTTC. Encoded protein: CASNVFPNYEQYF.

The J gene is TRBJ1-3, the V gene TRBV5-1; TRBD1 matches at 9 bases. CDR3 length: 16 amino acids. J gave up 1 base and V 3 bases, and 5 bases lay outside the gene matches. Germline lookup yields CDR1 SGHRS and CDR2 YFSETQ. CDR3 amino acids: CASSWGQGLSGNTIYF. CDR3 sequence (DNA): TGCGCCAGCAGCTGGGGACAGGGCTTATCTGGAAACACCATATATTTT.

This clone has only one observation. This sequence joins TRBV15 and TRBJ2-1; 8 bases are shared with TRBD2. The CDR3 spans 16 residues. Germline V gene data show CDR1 as LNHNV and CDR2 as YYDKDF (reference sequence). V shed 1 base and J 10 bases; nucleotides not matched to a gene: 12. For the CDR3, the DNA is TGTGCCACCAGCAGAGGCCAGCGGGGGACATTTCAAGAGCAGTTCTTC. This codes for CATSRGQRGTFQEQFF.

This clone was picked up one time. This chain uses TRBV6-1 with TRBJ1-5; 7 nucleotides align to TRBD1. Germline V gene sequence: CDR1 MNHNS, CDR2 SASEGT. This CDR3 comprises 15 residues. With 6 bases clipped from V and 4 bases from J, the junction kept 9 bases outside the gene matches. CDR3 nucleotide sequence: TGTGCCAGCAGGGACAGGACTAGCTGGAATCAGCCCCAGCATTTT. Its protein is CASRDRTSWNQPQHF.

This chain uses TRBV10-3 with TRBJ2-7; possibly TRBD1 or TRBD2 for D (5 bases each). V lost 9 bases and J lost 0, with 12 bases in between. Germline V gene lookup returns CDR1 ENHRY and CDR2 SYGVKD. The CDR3 runs to 13 residues. The CDR3 DNA is TGTGCCATAATGGGACGTCTCTCCTACGAGCAGTACTTC. Encoded protein: CAIMGRLSYEQYF.

The chain has TRBV29-1 and TRBJ1-1; D call uncertain. Germline CDR1 SQVTM, CDR2 ANQGSEA. This CDR3 contains 13 residues. The V end was cut by 2 bases, the J end by 0 bases, with 7 bases between. CDR3 loop: CSVESDLNTEAFF. The CDR3 nucleotides read TGCAGCGTTGAATCGGATCTGAACACTGAAGCTTTCTTT.

The chain carries TRBV5-1 and TRBJ1-4; 7 bases line up with TRBD1. This CDR3 comprises 15 residues. The V segment lost 0 bases and the J segment 1 base; nucleotides outside the gene matches: 0. The germline V gene encodes CDR1 SGHRS and CDR2 YFSETQ. The CDR3 here is CASSLGDRTNEKLFF. CDR3 nucleotide sequence: TGCGCCAGCAGCTTGGGGGACAGAACTAATGAAAAACTGTTTTTT.

The rearrangement links TRBV2 to TRBJ1-2; 7 positions agree with TRBD1. The CDR3 has 15 amino acids. Germline V gene data show CDR1 as SNHLY and CDR2 as FYNNEI. V lost 5 bases and J lost 5; bases outside the gene matches: 11. The DNA for the CDR3 is TGTGCCAGCAGTAGTGACAGGGAAGAAGGATATGGCTACACCTTC. This encodes CASSSDREEGYGYTF.

The CDR3 loop is CASSQELAHTDTQYF. CDR3 coding DNA: TGTGCCAGCAGCCAAGAGTTAGCTCACACAGATACGCAGTATTTT. The chain uses TRBV4-2 and TRBJ2-3; D gene ambiguous. The V gene lost 0 bases and the J gene lost 2 bases, with 9 bases spanning the gap. The CDR3 spans 15 residues. Germline CDR1 LGHNA, CDR2 YNFKEQ.

The chain has TRBV9 and TRBJ1-2; no clear D gene. Germline V gives CDR1 SGDLS, CDR2 YYNGEE. The germline V and J ends were trimmed by 0 bases and 5 bases, with 5 bases remaining between them. This CDR3 has 12 residues. This CDR3 reads CASSVDQYGYTF. Written as DNA, the CDR3 is TGTGCCAGCAGCGTAGACCAGTATGGCTACACCTTC.